The entry that follows covers one TCR beta chain sequence. The clone's antigen remains unknown. No qualities accompany the bases; no much larger clone lies one base away. The library relied on the immunoSEQ multiplex PCR assay. Imported from immuneACCESS, the table was reduced by TCRdb to in-frame sequences with V and J called. These copies leave out some clones; in studies compared against another copy, an unresolved V gene accounts for under half, and the cause of the remainder is not known. In all, the sample holds about 660,000 clones, and 87% of those were seen once. The top ten constitute approximately 0.0097% of the sample. This sample was taken from a study of shared T cell receptors in the human thymus (dated by TCRdb to the early 2020s). For the study in its entirety: The study examined how self-reactive, shared T-cell receptor alpha chains are generated in the human thymus.

For this chain, trimming is 3 bases at the V end and 3 bases at the J end, and the number of junction bases without a gene match is 5. In the germline V gene, CDR1 corresponds to MDHEN and CDR2 to SYDVKM. The CDR3, cysteine through phenylalanine, is 17 amino acids long. The CDR3 DNA has 51 bases and is translated from base 1. This sample was shared with a second study, whose subject was human thymus T cells. As the second publication notes: Donors were immunologically healthy infants undergoing open corrective cardiac surgery for congenital heart defects in Finland. Thymus tissue was collected as surgical resects that were removed during corrective cardiac surgery. Biased V and J gene segment usage appeared to be present in both thymic and peripheral blood repertoires. Highly overlapping thymic TCR repertoires among unrelated individuals were reported in the related research. The study characterized TCR alpha and beta repertoires from eight infant thymus samples and a few related peripheral blood samples. Donor ages ranging from 7 to 244 days were recorded, and about six male and a couple of female infants were included in the cohort. After being mechanically released from the tissue, thymocytes were kept at -70 degrees C in pellets of about 8.5-32 million cells. A QIAsymphony instrument was used to extract genomic DNA from the frozen cell pellets. TCRB and TCRAD loci were amplified from a standardized quantity of quality-controlled genomic DNA using the immunoSEQ multiplex PCR assay. The amplicons spanned the V(D)J region and were long enough to cover the CDR3 and allow V and J genes to be identified. The commercial immunoSEQ service was used to sequence amplicons on an Illumina platform. Corrections for primer bias and sequencing errors followed previously described methods, while TCRAD and TCRB definitions were based on the IMGT database. Repertoires were analysed with immunoSEQ Analyzer 3.0 and VDJTools, covering basic statistics, V/J segment usage, diversity estimates, rarefaction and pairwise overlap. Diversity was estimated with Chao1, ChaoE, Efron-Thisted, Shannon and inverse Simpson indices, and also on datasets down-sampled to the smallest sample. Repertoire overlap used strict matching of CDR3 nucleotide sequence, V gene and J gene, with Jaccard-based multidimensional scaling clustering. Thymus samples yielded on average around 810,000 unique TCRB clonotypes, compared with roughly 76,000 from blood samples.

Sequenced sample: thymocytes. This sequence uses TRBV28 and TRBJ2-2, and TRBD2 matches 12 of the central bases. This receptor was obtained from a boy under three years old with a congenital heart defect. Donor details come from another sample of the same person, matched by shared clones. The sequenced DNA is TGTGCCAGCAGTTTGACTAGCGGGAGCGTTTACACCGGGGAGCTGTTTTTT. Its coded protein is CASSLTSGSVYTGELFF.